Detailed here is one TCR beta chain. This entry is derived from a study of PD-L1 blockade in urothelial cancer. Study information: Male sex and bladder-origin urothelial cancer characterized about 90% of the roughly 30 patients.

Indicated time point: peripheral blood 6 weeks after treatment start. Patients yielded 1 to 8 samples each, pretreatment and on-treatment. Some clones are missing from TCRdb's copy, which holds only in-frame ones; the method was immunoSEQ multiplex PCR. The sample yields about 45,000 clones, almost 85% seen once. CDR3 size: 12 residues. Trimming took 7 bases from V and 4 from J, leaving 10 bases between them. From germline, CDR1 is MNHEY and CDR2 SVGAGI. The sample consisted of PBMCs, taken around atezolizumab (anti-PD-L1) treatment. The TCR was taken from a man aged 55 to 70 with urothelial cancer. This chain links TRBV6-5 with TRBJ1-2; TRBD1 is a possible D gene (5 bases). The CDR3 region has the DNA TGTGCCAGCACCGACAGCCGCTATGGCTACACCTTC. Residues: CASTDSRYGYTF.